This T cell receptor (beta chain) was identified during a study of blood T cell repertoires in COVID-19. Looked up from germline, CDR1 is SGHRS and CDR2 is YFSETQ. V lost 1 base and J 3 bases, leaving 17 bases between the germline ends. This CDR3 comprises 17 residues. Sequencing used immunoSEQ multiplex PCR; TCRdb keeps in-frame clones, though not all of them. The sample carries 65,000 to 90,000 clones, 88% recorded once. Sequenced sample: peripheral blood. This clonotype was sampled from a woman older than 75 with acute or convalescent COVID-19. This chain connects TRBV5-1 to TRBJ1-3, with D possibly matching TRBD1 (5 bases). The CDR3 DNA reads as TGCGCCAGCAGCTTGACCCTACAAGGGGTGGGTGGAAACACCATATATTTT. As protein: CASSLTLQGVGGNTIYF.